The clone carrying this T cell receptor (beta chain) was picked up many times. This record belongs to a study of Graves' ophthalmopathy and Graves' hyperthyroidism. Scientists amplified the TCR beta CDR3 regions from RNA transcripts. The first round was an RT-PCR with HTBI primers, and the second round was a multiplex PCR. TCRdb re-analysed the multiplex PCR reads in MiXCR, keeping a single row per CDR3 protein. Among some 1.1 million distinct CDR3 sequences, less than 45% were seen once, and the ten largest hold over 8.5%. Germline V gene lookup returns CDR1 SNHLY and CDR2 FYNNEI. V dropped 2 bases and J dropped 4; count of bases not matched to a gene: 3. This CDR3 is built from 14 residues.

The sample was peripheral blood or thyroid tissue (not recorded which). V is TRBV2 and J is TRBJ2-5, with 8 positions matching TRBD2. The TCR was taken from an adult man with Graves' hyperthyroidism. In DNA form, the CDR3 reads TGTGCCAGCAGTGAACCGGGAGGGGGAGAGACCCAGTACTTC. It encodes CASSEPGGGETQYF.